The rows below give T cell receptor beta chains drawn from one sample of a study of regulatory T cells in long-lasting Graves disease. TCRdb used MiXCR to reprocess the multiplex PCR reads, holding one entry per CDR3 protein. The sample carries around 460,000 distinct CDR3 sequences, under 25% recorded once. The sequencing used peripheral blood mononuclear cells (PBMCs), collected when the disease was refractory, from a patient treated with antithyroid drugs. The receptors shown here come from a female donor with Graves disease. Each CDR3 is given with its conserved first and last residue. A D gene is named only where the DNA matches it firmly. Expanded clones get a size class; other rows say once, few or many, or leave the size out.

size: .; V: TRBV20-1; J: TRBJ2-1; D: .; CDR3: CSARTFRSSRQNTHNEQFF
size: few; V: TRBV20-1; J: TRBJ2-7; D: .; CDR3: CSARGAQGPRGQYF
size: .; V: TRBV9; J: TRBJ2-5; D: .; CDR3: CASSTEGSVEETQYF
size: .; V: TRBV6-5; J: TRBJ2-6; D: .; CDR3: CASSYIPTASGANVLTF
size: few; V: TRBV6-1; J: TRBJ1-5; D: .; CDR3: CASSVTGFGNQPQHF
size: .; V: TRBV7-9; J: TRBJ1-6; D: TRBD1; CDR3: CASSPARDRDHNSPLHF
size: .; V: TRBV19; J: TRBJ2-7; D: .; CDR3: CASSSGQVYEQYF
size: many; V: TRBV6-5; J: TRBJ2-7; D: .; CDR3: CASSYSTTAYEQYF
size: .; V: TRBV20-1; J: TRBJ2-7; D: TRBD1; CDR3: CSARGLPGQGYEQYF
size: .; V: TRBV15; J: TRBJ1-5; D: TRBD1; CDR3: CATSSRDRGARAQHF
size: many; V: TRBV2; J: TRBJ2-5; D: TRBD2; CDR3: CASGKRGVGTTQYF
size: many; V: TRBV20-1; J: TRBJ2-5; D: .; CDR3: CSALGNHQETQYF
size: many; V: TRBV20-1; J: TRBJ2-7; D: .; CDR3: CSAPRGGDYEQYF
size: many; V: TRBV2; J: TRBJ1-5; D: .; CDR3: CASRGRSVGQPQHF
size: many; V: TRBV20-1; J: TRBJ2-7; D: .; CDR3: CSARDASLWDEQYF
size: few; V: TRBV7-2; J: TRBJ1-5; D: .; CDR3: CASRGHSNQPQHF
size: few; V: TRBV29-1; J: TRBJ2-7; D: TRBD1; CDR3: CSVEEGTGDEQYF
size: .; V: TRBV2; J: TRBJ2-2; D: TRBD2; CDR3: CASSEVSSGRLTGELFF
size: many; V: TRBV27; J: TRBJ2-7; D: .; CDR3: CASSSAVGAYEQYF
size: .; V: TRBV7-9; J: TRBJ2-1; D: TRBD2; CDR3: CASSLVPGLGNEQFF
size: .; V: TRBV29-1; J: TRBJ1-3; D: .; CDR3: CSAKTNTIYF
size: few; V: TRBV11-2; J: TRBJ1-4; D: TRBD1; CDR3: CASSLGAGGTNEKLFF
size: .; V: TRBV20-1; J: TRBJ1-1; D: TRBD1; CDR3: CSARAGTGGYTEAFF
size: few; V: TRBV19; J: TRBJ2-7; D: .; CDR3: CASSGKGFGEQYF
size: .; V: TRBV14; J: TRBJ2-2; D: TRBD1; CDR3: CASSQVQGTNTGELFF
size: .; V: TRBV29-1; J: TRBJ2-7; D: .; CDR3: CSVPWEQGPVGEQYF
size: many; V: TRBV25-1; J: TRBJ2-5; D: TRBD2; CDR3: CASSPSGRSETQYF
size: few; V: TRBV30; J: TRBJ1-1; D: .; CDR3: CAWSVMNKAFF
size: many; V: TRBV12-3/TRBV12-4; J: TRBJ1-6; D: .; CDR3: CASSLDGGDSPLHF
size: few; V: TRBV28; J: TRBJ1-1; D: TRBD1; CDR3: CASSTGQGDTEAFF
size: .; V: TRBV6-1; J: TRBJ1-5; D: .; CDR3: CASSEVESSNQPQHF
size: few; V: TRBV7-9; J: TRBJ2-2; D: .; CDR3: CASSADTTGELFF
size: .; V: TRBV28; J: TRBJ2-1; D: TRBD1; CDR3: CASSIAPGQGARNEQFF
size: many; V: TRBV6-2/TRBV6-3; J: TRBJ1-2; D: TRBD1; CDR3: CASSFDDRGVYGYTF
size: .; V: TRBV5-5; J: TRBJ2-7; D: .; CDR3: CASSLWKNEQYF
size: few; V: TRBV3-1; J: TRBJ2-7; D: TRBD1; CDR3: CASSREGQGAAPSSYEQYF
size: .; V: TRBV11-2; J: TRBJ2-3; D: TRBD1; CDR3: CASSFPGQTTDTQYF
size: many; V: TRBV27; J: TRBJ1-6; D: .; CDR3: CASSNQGWGYNSPLHF
size: many; V: TRBV27; J: TRBJ1-2; D: TRBD1; CDR3: CASSLTGGYGYTF
size: few; V: TRBV29-1; J: TRBJ1-1; D: .; CDR3: CSVVHGAEAFF
size: many; V: TRBV18; J: TRBJ1-1; D: .; CDR3: CASSPNKGAFF
size: many; V: TRBV6-1; J: TRBJ2-2; D: .; CDR3: CASPGYANTGELFF